The present T cell receptor (beta chain) was sequenced within a study of cytomegalovirus exposure and HLA in healthy donors. The CDR3 spans 13 residues. The germline V gene encodes CDR1 SGHAT and CDR2 FQNNGV. V dropped 3 bases and J dropped 8 bases, with 10 bases sitting between them. Study outcomes and limitations: Another analysis was done later, and it associated approximately 15,000 TCR beta sequences with HLA alleles at 0.05 false discovery rate. Cytomegalovirus association was assigned to approximately 160 TCR beta chains.

Note on this clone: Its target is unknown.

Donors were nominally healthy when sampled, though unrecorded immune exposures were likely. In the PCR, 60 Vbeta and 13 Jbeta primers were used. Sequencing used immunoSEQ multiplex PCR; TCRdb keeps in-frame clones, though not all of them. The sample totals 70,000 to 100,000 clones. The receptor was isolated from a girl aged 10-17 years in good health and CMV-seropositive. Material for sequencing was PBMCs. V usage is TRBV11-2 and J usage is TRBJ1-4; D is unclear. In nucleotides, the CDR3 is TGTGCCAGCAGCTTGAGTCCTATCGAAAAACTGTTTTTT. The encoded protein is CASSLSPIEKLFF.